These 3 T cell receptor beta chains originate from one sample sequenced in a study of cytotoxic CD8 clonotypes in ibrutinib-treated CLL. The assay was immunoSEQ multiplex PCR, and TCRdb's table has in-frame clones only and misses some. The sample lists around 9,600 clones, about 59% occurring once. Specimen: PBMCs, collected before ibrutinib treatment. The origin of the receptors is a human donor with chronic lymphocytic leukemia.

V usage is TRBV7-2 and J usage is TRBJ2-3; D unresolved. The CDR3 has 16 amino acids. Germline V gives CDR1 SGHTA, CDR2 FQGNSA. The ends were cut back, 5 bases at V and 0 bases at J, with 15 bases in the middle. This chain's CDR3 is CASSPTATLSTDTQYF. The CDR3 DNA is TGTGCCAGCAGCCCTACAGCCACCCTTAGCACAGATACGCAGTATTTT.

The chain couples TRBV18 to TRBJ1-2, with no clear D. CDR1 and CDR2 (germline): KGHSH, LQKENI. V was cut by 2 bases and J by 7 bases, with 14 bases left in between. The CDR3 has 14 amino acids. The CDR3 DNA is TGTGCCAGCTCACCAGGCTTCCTGCCTATTGGCTACACCTTC. Amino acid sequence: CASSPGFLPIGYTF.

The rearrangement links TRBV19 to TRBJ2-2; D ambiguous. Trimming cost V 5 bases and J 4 bases, with 11 bases left between them. This CDR3 has 14 residues. Germline V gives CDR1 LNHDA, CDR2 SQIVND (reference sequence). The CDR3 loop reads CASSPRVSTGELFF. CDR3 bases: TGTGCCAGTAGTCCAAGAGTTTCCACCGGGGAGCTGTTTTTT.